This T cell receptor (beta chain) is drawn from a study of cytomegalovirus exposure and HLA in healthy donors. Overall study context: Earlier results showed approximately 110 million unique TCR beta sequences derived from some 190 million T cells. Clustering assigned about 79% of the approximately 390 genotyped donors to the Caucasian-associated ancestry cluster.

The study ran its PCR with 60 Vbeta and 13 Jbeta primers. Data came from immunoSEQ multiplex PCR; TCRdb stores just in-frame clones and leaves some out. The table lists about 200,000 clones, approximately 78% of them singletons. This clone has a handful of counts. The CDR3 sequence is 14 residues long. V lost 4 bases to trimming and J lost 8 bases; unmatched junction nucleotides: 10. Germline loops: CDR1 SGHRS, CDR2 YFSETQ. The sample taken for sequencing was PBMCs. The source of this sequence is a woman aged 50 to 60 in good health and CMV-seropositive. The gene calls are TRBV5-1 and TRBJ1-2; 8 bases align to TRBD1. The CDR3 here is CASSPGRGPLGYTF. The CDR3 DNA follows: TGCGCCAGCAGCCCAGGCAGGGGGCCGCTGGGCTACACCTTC.